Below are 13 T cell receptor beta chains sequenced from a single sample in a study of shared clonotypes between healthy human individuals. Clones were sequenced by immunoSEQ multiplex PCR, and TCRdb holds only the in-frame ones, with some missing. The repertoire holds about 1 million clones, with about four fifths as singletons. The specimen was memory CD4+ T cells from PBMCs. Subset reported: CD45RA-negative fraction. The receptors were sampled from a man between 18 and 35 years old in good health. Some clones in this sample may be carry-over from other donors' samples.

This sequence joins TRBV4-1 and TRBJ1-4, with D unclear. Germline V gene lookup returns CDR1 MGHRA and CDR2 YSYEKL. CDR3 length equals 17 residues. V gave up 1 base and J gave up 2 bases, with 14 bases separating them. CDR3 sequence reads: CASSQGRIGGTNEKLFF. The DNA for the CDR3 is TGCGCCAGCAGCCAAGGACGGATTGGAGGCACTAATGAAAAACTGTTTTTT.

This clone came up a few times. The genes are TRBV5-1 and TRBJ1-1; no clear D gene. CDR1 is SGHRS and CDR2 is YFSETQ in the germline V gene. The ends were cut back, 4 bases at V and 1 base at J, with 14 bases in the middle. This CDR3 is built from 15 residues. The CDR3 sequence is CASSARVMTNTEAFF. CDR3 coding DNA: TGCGCCAGCAGCGCAAGGGTGATGACGAACACTGAAGCTTTCTTT. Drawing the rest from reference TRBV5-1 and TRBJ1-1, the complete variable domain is KAGVTQTPRYLIKTRGQQVTLSCSPISGHRSVSWYQQTPGQGLQFLFEYFSETQRNKGNFPGRFSGRQFSNSRSEMNVSTLELGDSALYLCASSARVMTNTEAFFGQGTRLTVV.

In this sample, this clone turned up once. CDR3 nucleotide sequence: TGTGCCAGCAGCCAACAGGGGTTGGATGAAAAACTGTTTTTT. Protein: CASSQQGLDEKLFF. V is TRBV14 and J is TRBJ1-4, with a possible D match to TRBD1 (6 bases). Trimming left V 2 bases short and J 6 bases short, with 10 bases between. There are 14 residues in the CDR3. Germline lookup yields CDR1 SGHDN and CDR2 FVKESK.

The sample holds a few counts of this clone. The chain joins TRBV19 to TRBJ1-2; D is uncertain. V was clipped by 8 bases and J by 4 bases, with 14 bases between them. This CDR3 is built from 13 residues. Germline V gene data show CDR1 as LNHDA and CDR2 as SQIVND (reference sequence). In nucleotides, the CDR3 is TGTGCCAGTCTAGGGCCTAATGCCTATGGCTACACCTTC. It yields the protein CASLGPNAYGYTF.

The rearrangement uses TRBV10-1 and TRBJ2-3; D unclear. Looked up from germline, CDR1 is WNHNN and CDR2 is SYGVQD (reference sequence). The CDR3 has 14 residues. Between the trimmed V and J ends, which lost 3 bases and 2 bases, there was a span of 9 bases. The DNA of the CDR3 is TGCGCCAGCAGTGAACGTCGGTACACAGATACGCAGTATTTT. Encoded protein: CASSERRYTDTQYF.

The DNA for the CDR3 is TGTGCCAGCAGCTTAATTGGACGGTCCTTCTCTGGAAACACCATATATTTT. It specifies CASSLIGRSFSGNTIYF. The rearrangement uses TRBV7-2 and TRBJ1-3; no clear D gene. The CDR3 length is 17 residues. V lost 2 bases and J lost 0, with 14 bases in between. Germline V lookup: CDR1 SGHTA, CDR2 FQGNSA.

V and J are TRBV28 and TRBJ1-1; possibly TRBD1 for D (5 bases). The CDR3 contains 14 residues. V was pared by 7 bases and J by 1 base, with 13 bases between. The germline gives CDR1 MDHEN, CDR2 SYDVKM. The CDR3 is CASTRPGGNTEAFF. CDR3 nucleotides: TGTGCCAGCACCCGACCGGGGGGGAACACTGAAGCTTTCTTT.

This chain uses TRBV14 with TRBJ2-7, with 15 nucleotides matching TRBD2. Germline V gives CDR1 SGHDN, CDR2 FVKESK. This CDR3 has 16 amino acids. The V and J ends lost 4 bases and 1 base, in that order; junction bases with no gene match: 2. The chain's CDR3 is CASSRGTSGGSYEQYF. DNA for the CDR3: TGTGCCAGCAGCCGAGGGACTAGCGGGGGGTCCTACGAGCAGTACTTC.

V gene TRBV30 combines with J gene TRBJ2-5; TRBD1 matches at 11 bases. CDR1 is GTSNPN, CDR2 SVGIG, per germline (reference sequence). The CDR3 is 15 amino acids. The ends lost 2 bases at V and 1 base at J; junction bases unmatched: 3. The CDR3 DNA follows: TGTGCCTGGAGTATGGGACAGGGGGTCCAAGAGACCCAGTACTTC. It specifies CAWSMGQGVQETQYF.

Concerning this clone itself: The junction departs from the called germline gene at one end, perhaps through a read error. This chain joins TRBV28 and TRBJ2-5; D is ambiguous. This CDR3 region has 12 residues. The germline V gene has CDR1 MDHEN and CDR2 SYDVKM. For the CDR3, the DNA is TGTGCCGGCAGTTTGGCTAGGGAGACCCAGTACTTC. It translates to CAGSLARETQYF.

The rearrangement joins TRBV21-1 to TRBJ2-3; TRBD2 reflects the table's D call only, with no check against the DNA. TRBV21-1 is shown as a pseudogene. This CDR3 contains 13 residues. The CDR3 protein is CASSKRPGDTQYF. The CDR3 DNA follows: TGTGCCAGCAGCAAACGACCGGGAGATACGCAGTATTTT.

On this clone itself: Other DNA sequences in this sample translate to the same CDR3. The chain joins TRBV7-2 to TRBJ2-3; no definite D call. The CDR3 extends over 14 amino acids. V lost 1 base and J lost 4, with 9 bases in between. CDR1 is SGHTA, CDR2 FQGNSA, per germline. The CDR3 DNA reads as TGTGCCAGCAGCTTAGGAGGTTGGGCAGATACGCAGTATTTT. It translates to CASSLGGWADTQYF.

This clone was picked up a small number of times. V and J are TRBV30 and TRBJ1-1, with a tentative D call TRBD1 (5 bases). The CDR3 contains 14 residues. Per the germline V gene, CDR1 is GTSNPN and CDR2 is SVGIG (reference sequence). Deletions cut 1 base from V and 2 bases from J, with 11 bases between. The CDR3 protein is CAWSDGGANTEAFF. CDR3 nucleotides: TGTGCCTGGAGTGATGGAGGGGCAAACACTGAAGCTTTCTTT.